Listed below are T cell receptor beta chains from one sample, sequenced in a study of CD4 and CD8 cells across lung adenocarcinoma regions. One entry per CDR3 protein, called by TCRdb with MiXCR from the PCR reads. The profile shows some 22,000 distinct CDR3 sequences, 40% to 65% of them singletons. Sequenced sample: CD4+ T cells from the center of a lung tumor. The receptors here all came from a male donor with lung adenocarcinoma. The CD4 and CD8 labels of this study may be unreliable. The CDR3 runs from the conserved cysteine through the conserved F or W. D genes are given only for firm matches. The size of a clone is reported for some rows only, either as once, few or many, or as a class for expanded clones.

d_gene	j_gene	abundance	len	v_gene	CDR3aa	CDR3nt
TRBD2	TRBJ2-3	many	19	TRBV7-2	CASSSSRAGAGGITDTQYF	TGTGCCAGCAGCTCGTCTAGGGCGGGAGCGGGCGGAATTACAGATACGCAGTATTTT
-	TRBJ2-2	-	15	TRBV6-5	CASRLQSVSPGALYF	TGTGCCAGCAGACTCCAGTCTGTAAGCCCCGGGGCGCTGTATTTT
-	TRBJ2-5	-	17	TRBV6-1	CASSAGLGGRDKETQYF	TGTGCCAGCAGTGCGGGGCTCGGGGGCCGAGACAAAGAGACCCAGTACTTC
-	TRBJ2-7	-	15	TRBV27	CASSVLGAGSYEQYF	TGTGCCAGCAGTGTCCTCGGGGCGGGGAGCTACGAGCAGTACTTC
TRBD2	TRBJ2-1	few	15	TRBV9	CASSVQTSGIVEQFF	TGTGCCAGCAGCGTACAGACTAGCGGGATTGTTGAGCAGTTCTTC
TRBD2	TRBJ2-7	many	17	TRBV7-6	CASSLAAGDAIAYEQYF	TGTGCCAGCAGCTTAGCGGCGGGGGATGCCATTGCCTACGAGCAGTACTTC
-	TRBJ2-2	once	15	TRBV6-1	CASRLQAGSTGELFF	TGTGCCAGCAGACTCCAGGCTGGAAGTACCGGTGAGCTGTTTTTT
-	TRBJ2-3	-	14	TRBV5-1	CASSYRDSTDTQYF	TGCGCCAGCAGCTACCGGGATAGCACAGATACGCAGTATTTT
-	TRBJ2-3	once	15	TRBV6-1	CASSEQQGGADTQYF	TGTGCCAGCAGTGAACAACAGGGGGGGGCAGATACGCAGTATTTT
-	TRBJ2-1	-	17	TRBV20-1	CSARDIGGMSSYNEQFF	TGCAGTGCTAGAGATATAGGTGGGATGAGCTCCTACAATGAGCAGTTCTTC
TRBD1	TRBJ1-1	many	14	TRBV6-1	CASSDVGGGGTAFF	TGTGCCAGCAGTGACGTTGGGGGAGGGGGCACGGCTTTCTTT
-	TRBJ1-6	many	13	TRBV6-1	CASSEARKSPLHF	TGTGCCAGCAGTGAAGCGCGAAAATCACCCCTCCACTTT
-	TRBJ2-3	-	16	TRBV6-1	CASSEAAGRAQETQYF	TGTGCCAGCAGTGAGGCAGCGGGCCGGGCCCAAGAGACGCAGTACTTT
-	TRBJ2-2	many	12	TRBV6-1	CASSKGPGELFF	TGTGCCAGCAGTAAGGGCCCCGGGGAGCTGTTTTTT
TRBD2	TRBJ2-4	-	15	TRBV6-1	CASSRGRGGKNMQYF	TGTGCCAGCAGCCGGGGACGGGGAGGGAAAAACATGCAGTACTTT
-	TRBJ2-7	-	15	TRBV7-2	CASATGLRPKDTQYF	TGTGCCAGCGCCACGGGGCTGCGACCCAAAGACACGCAGTACTTC
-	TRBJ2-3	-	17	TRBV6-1	CASSEGEGGNDQDTQYF	TGTGCCAGCAGTGAGGGGGAGGGGGGGAATGACCAAGATACGCAGTATTTC
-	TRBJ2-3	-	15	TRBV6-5	CASRLQSGSTEKQYF	TGTGCCAGCAGACTCCAGTCCGGGAGCACAGAGAAGCAGTATTTT
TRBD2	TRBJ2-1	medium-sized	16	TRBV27	CASSSGRLAGDNEQFF	TGTGCCAGCAGTTCGGGGAGACTAGCGGGAGACAATGAGCAGTTCTTC
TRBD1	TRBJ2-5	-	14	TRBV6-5	CATIRDSKQETQYF	TGTGCCACAATACGGGACAGCAAACAAGAGACCCAGTACTTC
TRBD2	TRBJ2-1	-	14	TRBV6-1	CASLSGSSYNEQFF	TGTGCCAGCTTGAGCGGGAGCTCCTACAATGAGCAGTTCTTC
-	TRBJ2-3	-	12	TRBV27	CASSPESETQYF	TGTGCCAGCAGCCCAGAGTCAGAGACCCAGTATTTT
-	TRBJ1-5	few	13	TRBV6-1	CASSLTSNQPQHF	TGTGCCAGCAGTCTTACTAGCAATCAGCCCCAGCATTTT
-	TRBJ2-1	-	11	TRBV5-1	CASSFLEEQFF	TGCGCCAGCAGCTTTCTGGAAGAGCAGTTCTTC
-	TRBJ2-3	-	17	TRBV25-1	CASWAGLGSGDQDTQYF	TGTGCCAGCTGGGCGGGGCTCGGTAGCGGTGACCAAGATACCCAGTATTTC
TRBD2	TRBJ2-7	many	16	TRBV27	CASGLLGTSGNNEQYF	TGTGCCAGCGGACTCCTCGGGACTAGCGGAAACAATGAGCAGTACTTC